This T cell receptor beta chain is drawn from a study of cytomegalovirus exposure and HLA in healthy donors. Study-wide results and limits: Immune exposure information comprised only CMV serostatus. Analysis performed later showed TCR beta chains linked to HLA being more clonally expanded than equally common others. Among TCR sequences, most were rare, though some public TCRs appeared in many donors.

This PCR relied on a set of 60 Vbeta primers and 13 Jbeta primers. In the source study's methods: It was a later analysis that counted 75 million to 90 million unique TCR beta chains, of which some 10 million were shared. Clones were read by immunoSEQ multiplex PCR, and TCRdb kept only the in-frame ones, dropping some. V and J calls and clone size are as listed in that table; D and trimming were resolved from the DNA. The sample holds about 160,000 clones, 60% to 80% seen once. With regard to this clone: Its antigen is not known.

This TCR was recovered from a woman between 45 and 60 years old in good health and CMV-seropositive. The sequenced sample consisted of PBMCs.

The CDR3 protein is CASSQELAGGFREQFF. CDR3 nucleotide sequence: TGCGCCAGCAGCCAAGAGCTAGCGGGGGGATTTAGGGAGCAGTTCTTC. The chain joins TRBV4-3 to TRBJ2-1, with 11 nucleotides matching TRBD2. CDR3 length equals 16 residues. Trimming removed 0 bases from V and 10 bases from J; junction bases left unmatched: 8. Germline lookup yields CDR1 LGHNA and CDR2 YSLEER.